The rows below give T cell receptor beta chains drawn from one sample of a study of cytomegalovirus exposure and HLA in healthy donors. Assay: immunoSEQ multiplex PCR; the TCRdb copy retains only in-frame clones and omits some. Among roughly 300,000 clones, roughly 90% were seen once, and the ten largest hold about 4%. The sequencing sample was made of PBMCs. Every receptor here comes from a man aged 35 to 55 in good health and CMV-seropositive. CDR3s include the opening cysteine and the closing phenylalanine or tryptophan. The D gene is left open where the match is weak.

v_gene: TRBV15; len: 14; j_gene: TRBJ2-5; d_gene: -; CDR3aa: CATSRDQGQETQYF; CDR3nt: TGTGCCACCAGCAGAGACCAGGGGCAAGAGACCCAGTACTTC
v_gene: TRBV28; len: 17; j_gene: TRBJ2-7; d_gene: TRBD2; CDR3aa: CASSQNGRGTRSYEQYF; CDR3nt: TGTGCCAGCAGTCAAAACGGACGGGGGACTAGATCCTACGAGCAGTACTTC
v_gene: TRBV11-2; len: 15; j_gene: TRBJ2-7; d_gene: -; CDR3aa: CASSGRTVLPYEQYF; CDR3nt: TGTGCCAGCAGCGGACGGACAGTCTTACCCTACGAGCAGTACTTC
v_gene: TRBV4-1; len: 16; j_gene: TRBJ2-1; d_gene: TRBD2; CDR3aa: CASSDGGLPLINEQFF; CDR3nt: TGCGCCAGCAGCGATGGGGGACTACCATTAATCAATGAGCAGTTCTTC
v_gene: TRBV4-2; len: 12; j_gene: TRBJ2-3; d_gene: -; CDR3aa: CASSPRGDTQYF; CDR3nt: TGTGCCAGCAGCCCAAGAGGGGATACGCAGTATTTT
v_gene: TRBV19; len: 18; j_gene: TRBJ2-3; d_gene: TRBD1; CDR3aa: CASSVLFRDRGYTDTQYF; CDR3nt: TGTGCCAGTAGTGTCCTCTTCCGGGACAGGGGGTATACAGATACGCAGTATTTT
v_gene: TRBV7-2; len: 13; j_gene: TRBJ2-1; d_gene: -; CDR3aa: CASSPGQPTGQFF; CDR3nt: TGTGCCAGCAGCCCCGGACAGCCCACCGGGCAGTTCTTC
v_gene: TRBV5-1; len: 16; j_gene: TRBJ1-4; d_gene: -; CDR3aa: CASSHGPLATNEKLFF; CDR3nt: TGCGCCAGCAGCCACGGGCCACTAGCAACTAATGAAAAACTGTTTTTT
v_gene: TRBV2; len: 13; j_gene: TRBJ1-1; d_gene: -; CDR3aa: CASSPIGRTEAFF; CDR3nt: TGTGCCAGCAGTCCCATCGGGAGGACTGAAGCTTTCTTT
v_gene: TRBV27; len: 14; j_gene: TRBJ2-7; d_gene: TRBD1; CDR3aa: CASSPRGTGYEQYF; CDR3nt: TGTGCCAGCAGCCCCCGCGGGACAGGGTACGAGCAGTACTTC
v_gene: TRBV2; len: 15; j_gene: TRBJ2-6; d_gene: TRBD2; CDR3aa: CASRVGLAAANVLTF; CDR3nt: TGTGCCAGCAGGGTGGGACTAGCGGCGGCCAACGTCCTGACTTTC